The clone carrying this T cell receptor beta chain was recorded once. The CDR3 runs to 15 residues. V shed 4 bases and J shed 4 bases, with 17 bases lying between them. Germline assignment: CDR1 MGHRA and CDR2 YSYEKL. The source of the sample is a study of blood T cell repertoires in COVID-19. On the study more broadly: The samples span acute and convalescent COVID-19 from the United States, Italy and Spain. PBMCs, B-cell-depleted T cells, or T cells were the source of the cDNA or gDNA that made up the material.

In the study's own analysis: It was from reference gene primer amplification that nucleated cell counts were estimated. Only in-frame clones appear in the TCRdb table, and some are missing; sequencing was by immunoSEQ multiplex PCR. The V and J calls and the clone size are those of that table, but D and trimming were determined from the DNA. The table lists some 170,000 clones, roughly 84% of them singletons. The Seattle site enrolled patients during active infection and followed them longitudinally. The rearrangement links TRBV4-1 to TRBJ2-7; weak D call: TRBD2 (6 bases). What was sequenced was peripheral blood. The TCR comes from a woman between 40 and 50 years old with COVID-19, enrolled during active disease. CDR3 loop: CASSRLGGSSYEQYF. The CDR3 DNA is TGCGCCAGCAGCCGTCTGGGGGGAAGTTCATACGAGCAGTACTTC.